The clone carrying this TCR beta chain appeared a single time. The antigen remains undetermined. This entry comes from a study of response to subunit inactivated influenza vaccine. Study-level findings and limits: Few new T cells, the authors suggested, are recruited by each seasonal influenza vaccination.

TCRdb itself ran the RT-PCR reads through MiXCR, one entry per CDR3 protein. The table shows a few hundred thousand distinct CDR3 sequences, with roughly a fifth occurring only once. The V and J ends lost 0 bases and 9 bases, in that order; junction bases with no gene match: 10. CDR1 and CDR2 (germline): LGHDT, YNNKEL (reference sequence). The CDR3 is 17 amino acids. J is TRBJ2-3 and V is TRBV3-1; 12 bases line up with TRBD2. The sequence was collected from a man in his fifties or sixties who received an inactivated influenza vaccine. This material consisted of PBMCs from blood, taken less than 22 months after vaccination. In nucleotides, the CDR3 is TGTGCCAGCAGCCAAGAGGCCTGGACTAGCGGGGTTAACACGCAGTATTTT. It is translated as CASSQEAWTSGVNTQYF.